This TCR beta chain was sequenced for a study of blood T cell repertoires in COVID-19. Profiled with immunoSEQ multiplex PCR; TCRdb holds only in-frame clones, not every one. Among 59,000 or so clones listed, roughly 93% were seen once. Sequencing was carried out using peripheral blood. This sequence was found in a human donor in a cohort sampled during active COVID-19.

CDR3 in amino acids: CASSGLTGGSYEQYF. As DNA, the CDR3 is TGTGCCAGCAGTGGGCTTACAGGGGGATCCTACGAGCAGTACTTC. V gene TRBV6-2 or TRBV6-3 combines with J gene TRBJ2-7, with 8 bases identical to TRBD1. There are 15 residues in the CDR3. The V segment lost 5 bases and the J segment 1 base; nucleotides outside the gene matches: 7. Per the germline V gene, CDR1 is MNHEY and CDR2 is SVGEGT.